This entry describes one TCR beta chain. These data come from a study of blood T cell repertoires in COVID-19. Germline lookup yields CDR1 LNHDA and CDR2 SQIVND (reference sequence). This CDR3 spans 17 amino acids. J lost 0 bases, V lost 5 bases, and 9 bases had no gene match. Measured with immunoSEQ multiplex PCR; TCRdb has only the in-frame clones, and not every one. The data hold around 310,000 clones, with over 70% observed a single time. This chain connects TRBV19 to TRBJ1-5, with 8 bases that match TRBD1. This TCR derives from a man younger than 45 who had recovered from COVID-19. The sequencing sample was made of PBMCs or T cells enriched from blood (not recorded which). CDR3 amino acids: CASSPQGGKYSNQPQHF. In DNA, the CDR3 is TGTGCCAGTAGTCCACAGGGGGGCAAATATAGCAATCAGCCCCAGCATTTT.